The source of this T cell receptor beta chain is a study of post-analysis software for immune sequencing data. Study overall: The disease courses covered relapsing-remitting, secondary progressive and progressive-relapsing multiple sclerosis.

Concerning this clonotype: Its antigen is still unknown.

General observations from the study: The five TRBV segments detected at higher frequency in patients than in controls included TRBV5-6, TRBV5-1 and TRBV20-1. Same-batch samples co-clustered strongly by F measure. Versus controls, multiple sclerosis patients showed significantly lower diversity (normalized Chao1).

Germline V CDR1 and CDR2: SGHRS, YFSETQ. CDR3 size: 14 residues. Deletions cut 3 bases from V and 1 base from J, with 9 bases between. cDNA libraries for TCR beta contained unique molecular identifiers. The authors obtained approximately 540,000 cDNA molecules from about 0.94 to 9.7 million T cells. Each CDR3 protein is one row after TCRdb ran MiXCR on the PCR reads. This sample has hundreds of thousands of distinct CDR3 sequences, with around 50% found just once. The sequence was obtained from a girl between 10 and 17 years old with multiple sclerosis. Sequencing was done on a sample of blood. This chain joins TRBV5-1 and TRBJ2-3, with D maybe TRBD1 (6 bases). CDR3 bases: TGCGCCAGCAGCTATCGGACAGGCACAGATACGCAGTATTTT. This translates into CASSYRTGTDTQYF.